The TCR beta chain under discussion was sequenced for a study of long-term antiretroviral therapy in people with HIV. Samples were assayed with immunoSEQ v3.0 at survey level. Sequencing was intended to reach 40,000-50,000 T-cell genomes per sample. Assay used: immunoSEQ multiplex PCR; TCRdb lists only in-frame clones, some missing. This table holds under 30,000 clones, around 81% found once. Every sample had roughly 0.9-10 million cryopreserved PBMC in it before DNA extraction. The CDR3 spans 13 residues. V lost 3 bases to trimming and J lost 1 base, with 4 bases between them. CDR1 is MRHNA, CDR2 SNTAGT, per germline.

J is TRBJ2-1 and V is TRBV6-4; unclear D gene. This clonotype was obtained from a woman between 18 and 30 years old with HIV. The source was unsorted PBMCs, collected at the start of antiretroviral therapy, before treatment. The CDR3 protein is CASSENSYNEQFF. The DNA for the CDR3 is TGTGCCAGCAGTGAGAATTCCTACAATGAGCAGTTCTTC.